This entry lists 2 T cell receptor beta chains sequenced from one sample in a study of cytomegalovirus exposure and HLA in healthy donors. The PCR used 60 Vbeta and 13 Jbeta primers. TCRdb's copy holds only in-frame clones and misses some; the assay was immunoSEQ multiplex PCR. Here the sample spans more than 110,000 clones, around 78% being singletons. Sequenced input: PBMCs. These receptors originate from a male donor in good health and CMV-seronegative.

The chain recombines TRBV7-9 with TRBJ2-7, with D possibly TRBD2 on 7 matching bases. The V gene's germline CDR1 is SEHNR and CDR2 FQNEAQ (reference sequence). Between the trimmed V and J ends, which lost 5 bases and 2 bases, there was a span of 25 bases. The CDR3 contains 18 residues. The CDR3 loop is CASSGTGRGEGQAYEQYF. In DNA form, the CDR3 reads TGTGCCAGCAGCGGCACGGGGAGGGGGGAAGGTCAGGCCTACGAGCAGTACTTC.

The V call is TRBV27, the J call TRBJ2-1; D unresolved. The CDR3 is 14 amino acids. The V end lost 0 bases, the J end lost 7 bases, and 10 bases lay between the germline ends. The germline V gene encodes CDR1 MNHEY and CDR2 SMNVEV (reference sequence). The CDR3 here is CASSLSLNLNEQFF. CDR3 in DNA: TGTGCCAGCAGTTTATCGCTTAACTTAAATGAGCAGTTCTTC.